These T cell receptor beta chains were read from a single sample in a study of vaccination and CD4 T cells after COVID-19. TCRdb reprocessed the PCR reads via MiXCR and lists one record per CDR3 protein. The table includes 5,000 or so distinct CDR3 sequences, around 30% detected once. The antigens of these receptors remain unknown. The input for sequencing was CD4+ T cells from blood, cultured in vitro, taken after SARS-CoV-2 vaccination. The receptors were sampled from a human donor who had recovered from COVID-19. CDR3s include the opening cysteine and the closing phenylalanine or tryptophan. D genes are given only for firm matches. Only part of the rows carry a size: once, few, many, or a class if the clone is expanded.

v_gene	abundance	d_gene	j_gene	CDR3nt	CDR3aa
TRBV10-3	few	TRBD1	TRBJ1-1	TGTGCCATCATGGGACAGGGTAGGACTGAAGCTTTCTTT	CAIMGQGRTEAFF
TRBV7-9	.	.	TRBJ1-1	TGTGCCAGCAGCTTAGTTGGGGGCCACACTGAAGCTTTCTTT	CASSLVGGHTEAFF
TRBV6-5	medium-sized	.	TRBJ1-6	TGTGCCAGCAGTTACTCGGCAGGGATGGGGTCACCCCTCCACTTT	CASSYSAGMGSPLHF
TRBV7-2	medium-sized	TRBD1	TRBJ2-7	TGTGCCAGCAGCTTCGGACAGGGGGCGCTTCAGCAGTACTTC	CASSFGQGALQQYF
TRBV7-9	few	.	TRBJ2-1	TGTGCCAGCAGCTTAGGGGGTGGGACAGAGCAGTTCTTC	CASSLGGGTEQFF
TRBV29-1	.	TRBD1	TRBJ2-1	TGCAGCGTTGGGAGGACAGGGGGCAGCTACAATGAGCAGTTCTTC	CSVGRTGGSYNEQFF
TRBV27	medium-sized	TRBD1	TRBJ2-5	TGTGCCAGCAGTTTAGATCGGGACAGGGGAGCCCAGTACTTC	CASSLDRDRGAQYF
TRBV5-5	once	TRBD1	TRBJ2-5	TGTGCCAGCAGCTTGGCACAGGGGGTGAAGTGGGTCCAAGAGACCCAGTACTTC	CASSLAQGVKWVQETQYF
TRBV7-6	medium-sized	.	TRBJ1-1	TGTGCCAGCAGCTTGTCGACGGGGCGGGATGAAGCTTTCTTT	CASSLSTGRDEAFF
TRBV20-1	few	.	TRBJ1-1	TGCAGTGCGACCAGGGTGGGGTCTATAGCTTTCTTT	CSATRVGSIAFF